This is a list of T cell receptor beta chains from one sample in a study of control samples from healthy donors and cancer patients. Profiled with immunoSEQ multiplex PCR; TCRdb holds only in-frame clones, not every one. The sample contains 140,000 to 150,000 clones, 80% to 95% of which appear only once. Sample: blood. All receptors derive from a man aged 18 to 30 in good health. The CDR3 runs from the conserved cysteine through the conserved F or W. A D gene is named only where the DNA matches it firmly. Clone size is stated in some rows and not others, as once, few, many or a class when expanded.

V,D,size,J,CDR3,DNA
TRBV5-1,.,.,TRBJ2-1,CASSLSGTQVYNEQFF,TGCGCCAGCAGCCTCTCCGGGACACAGGTTTACAATGAGCAGTTCTTC
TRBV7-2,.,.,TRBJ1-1,CASSPGSRGSEAFF,TGTGCCAGCAGCCCGGGCTCTAGAGGAAGTGAAGCTTTCTTT
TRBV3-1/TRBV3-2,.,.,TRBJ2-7,CASSHSWSPYEQYF,TGTGCCAGCAGCCACTCCTGGTCCCCCTACGAGCAGTACTTC
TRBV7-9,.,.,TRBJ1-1,CASSQPGPNTEAFF,TGTGCCAGCAGTCAACCGGGACCGAACACTGAAGCTTTCTTT
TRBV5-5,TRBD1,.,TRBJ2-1,CASSHNPPDRVPYNEQFF,TGTGCCAGCAGTCACAATCCCCCTGACAGGGTTCCCTACAATGAGCAGTTCTTC
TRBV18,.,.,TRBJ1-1,CASSPRLDDPFPNTEAFF,TGTGCCAGCTCACCCCGCCTGGACGACCCGTTCCCGAACACTGAAGCTTTCTTT
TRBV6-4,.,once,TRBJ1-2,CASSDSRRNYGYTF,TGTGCCAGCAGTGACTCGCGGCGGAACTATGGCTACACCTTC
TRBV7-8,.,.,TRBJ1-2,CASSLAWGSAVGNYGYTF,TGTGCCAGCAGCTTAGCATGGGGATCGGCAGTCGGGAACTATGGCTACACCTTC
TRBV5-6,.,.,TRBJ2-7,CASRSYGQIPYEQYF,TGTGCCAGCAGGAGCTACGGACAGATTCCCTACGAGCAGTACTTC
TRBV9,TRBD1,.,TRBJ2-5,CASSPNPGTGGETQYF,TGTGCCAGCAGCCCTAACCCGGGAACAGGGGGAGAGACCCAGTACTTC
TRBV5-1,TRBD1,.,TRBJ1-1,CASSRTGVGTEAFF,TGCGCCAGCAGCCGGACAGGGGTGGGCACTGAAGCTTTCTTT
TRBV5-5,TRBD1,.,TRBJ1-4,CASSSGQGDEKLFF,TGTGCCAGCAGCTCCGGACAGGGGGATGAAAAACTGTTTTTT
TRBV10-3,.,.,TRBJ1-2,CAILAATPYGYTF,TGTGCCATCCTGGCAGCCACCCCTTATGGCTACACCTTC
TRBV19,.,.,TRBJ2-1,CASSILPGTPNEQFF,TGTGCCAGTAGTATATTGCCTGGGACCCCAAATGAGCAGTTCTTC
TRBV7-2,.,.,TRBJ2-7,CASSIARDEQYF,TGTGCCAGCAGCATAGCCCGGGACGAGCAGTACTTC
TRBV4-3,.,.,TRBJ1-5,CASSQDFTENQPQHF,TGCGCCAGCAGCCAAGATTTTACAGAAAATCAGCCCCAGCATTTT
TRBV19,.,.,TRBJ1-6,CASSWPTGSSYNSPLHF,TGTGCCAGTAGTTGGCCGACAGGCAGCTCCTATAATTCACCCCTCCACTTT
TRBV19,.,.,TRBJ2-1,CASSIVWGEKGNEQFF,TGTGCCAGTAGTATAGTATGGGGAGAGAAGGGGAACGAGCAGTTCTTC
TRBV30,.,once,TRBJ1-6,CAWRQSYNSPLHF,TGTGCCTGGAGACAGTCTTATAATTCACCCCTCCACTTT
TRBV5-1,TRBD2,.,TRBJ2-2,CASSPRAGEGTGELFF,TGCGCCAGCAGCCCTCGAGCGGGAGAGGGGACCGGGGAGCTGTTTTTT
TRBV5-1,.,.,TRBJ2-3,CASSLVAASTDTQYF,TGCGCCAGCAGCTTGGTTGCGGCCAGCACAGATACGCAGTATTTT
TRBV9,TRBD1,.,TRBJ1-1,CASSVGGQGRTEAFF,TGTGCCAGCAGCGTAGGAGGACAGGGAAGGACTGAAGCTTTCTTT
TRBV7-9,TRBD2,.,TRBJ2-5,CASSLLAGEETQYF,TGTGCCAGCAGCTTACTAGCGGGGGAAGAGACCCAGTACTTC
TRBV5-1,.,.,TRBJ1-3,CASSLTGYRNTIYF,TGCGCCAGCAGCTTGACAGGGTATAGGAACACCATATATTTT
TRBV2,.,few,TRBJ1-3,CASRAIARENSGNTIYF,TGTGCCAGCAGAGCTATAGCCCGGGAAAACTCTGGAAACACCATATATTTT
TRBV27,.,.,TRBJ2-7,CATRAAGTYEQYF,TGTGCCACGAGAGCAGCAGGGACCTACGAGCAGTACTTC
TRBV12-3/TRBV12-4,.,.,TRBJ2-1,CASSPGTEQFF,TGTGCCAGCAGTCCGGGGACAGAGCAGTTCTTC
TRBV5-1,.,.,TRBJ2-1,CASSLEGQSSYNEQFF,TGCGCCAGCAGCTTGGAAGGGCAGAGCTCCTACAATGAGCAGTTCTTC